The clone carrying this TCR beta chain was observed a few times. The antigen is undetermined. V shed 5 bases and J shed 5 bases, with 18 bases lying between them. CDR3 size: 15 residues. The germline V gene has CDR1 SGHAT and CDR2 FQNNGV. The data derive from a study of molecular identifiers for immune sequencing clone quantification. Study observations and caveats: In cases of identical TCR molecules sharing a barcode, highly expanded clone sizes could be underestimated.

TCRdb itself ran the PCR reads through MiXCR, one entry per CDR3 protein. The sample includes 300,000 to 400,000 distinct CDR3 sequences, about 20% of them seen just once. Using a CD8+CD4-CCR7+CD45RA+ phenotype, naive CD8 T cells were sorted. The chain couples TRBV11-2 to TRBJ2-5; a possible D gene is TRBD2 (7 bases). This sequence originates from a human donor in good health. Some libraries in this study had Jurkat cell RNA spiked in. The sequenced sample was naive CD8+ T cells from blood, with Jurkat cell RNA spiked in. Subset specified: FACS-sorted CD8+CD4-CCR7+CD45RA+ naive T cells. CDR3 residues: CASSPNRGAFETQYF. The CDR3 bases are TGTGCCAGCAGCCCAAATCGGGGGGCGTTTGAGACCCAGTACTTC. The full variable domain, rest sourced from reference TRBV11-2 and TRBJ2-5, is EAGVAQSPRYKIIEKRQSVAFWCNPISGHATLYWYQQILGQGPKLLIQFQNNGVVDDSQLPKDRFSAERLKGVDSTLKIQPAKLEDSAVYLCASSPNRGAFETQYFGPGTRLLVL.